These T cell receptor beta chains were read from a single sample in a study of T cell changes during pregnancy in multiple sclerosis. Sequenced by immunoSEQ multiplex PCR; TCRdb stores in-frame clones only, minus some. The repertoire holds over 45,000 clones, with roughly 93% as singletons. The sample here was CD8+ T cells from peripheral blood mononuclear cells, taken in the third trimester of pregnancy. These receptors all come from a female donor with multiple sclerosis, enrolled in a pregnancy study. Each CDR3 is given with its conserved first and last residue. The D gene is left open where the match is weak. Not every row has a clone size; where given, it reads once, few, many or a size class.

>TRBV5-1|NA|TRBJ1-4|TRBD1
CASSSGTGSEKLFF
TGCGCCAGCAGCTCCGGGACAGGGAGCGAAAAACTGTTTTTT
>TRBV19|NA|TRBJ2-1|NA
CASSIGHLLNEQFF
TGTGCCAGTAGTATAGGGCATCTGTTGAATGAGCAGTTCTTC
>TRBV2|NA|TRBJ2-5|TRBD1
CASRTGQETQYF
TGTGCCAGCCGGACAGGGCAAGAGACCCAGTACTTC
>TRBV5-4|NA|TRBJ2-1|NA
CASSSSDRPREQFF
TGTGCCAGCAGCTCTTCCGACAGGCCCAGAGAGCAGTTCTTC
>TRBV19|NA|TRBJ2-1|TRBD2
CASTLGAGLVNNEQFF
TGTGCCAGTACCCTCGGAGCGGGACTGGTAAACAATGAGCAGTTCTTC
>TRBV5-4|once|TRBJ2-2|TRBD2
CASSSLAGVSGELFF
TGTGCCAGCAGCTCGCTAGCGGGAGTCTCTGGGGAGCTGTTTTTT
>TRBV4-3|NA|TRBJ2-1|TRBD2
CASSPWTSGTYNEQFF
TGCGCCAGCAGCCCCTGGACTAGCGGGACCTACAATGAGCAGTTCTTC
>TRBV28|NA|TRBJ2-5|TRBD2
CASSSTSGSAQETQYF
TGTGCCAGCAGTTCCACTAGCGGGAGCGCGCAAGAGACCCAGTACTTC
>TRBV7-9|NA|TRBJ2-2|NA
CASSLGAGRTGELFF
TGTGCCAGCAGCTTAGGGGCAGGGAGGACCGGGGAGCTGTTTTTT
>TRBV6-6|NA|TRBJ1-5|TRBD1
CASKGTGGGQPQHF
TGTGCCAGCAAAGGGACAGGGGGCGGTCAGCCCCAGCATTTT
>TRBV27|NA|TRBJ1-5|TRBD1
CASSFTGARNQPQHF
TGTGCCAGCAGTTTCACAGGGGCACGCAATCAGCCCCAGCATTTT
>TRBV12-5|NA|TRBJ2-3|TRBD1
CASGRDRGEHTQYF
TGTGCTAGTGGCCGCGACAGGGGTGAGCATACGCAGTATTTT
>TRBV19|NA|TRBJ1-1|NA
CASSITGRLNTEAFF
TGTGCCAGTAGTATAACCGGCAGGTTGAACACTGAAGCTTTCTTT
>TRBV10-3|NA|TRBJ1-5|NA
CAISAIENQPQHF
TGTGCCATCAGCGCGATCGAAAATCAGCCCCAGCATTTT
>TRBV7-6|NA|TRBJ1-4|NA
CASSLGPDPTNEKLFF
TGTGCCAGCAGCTTAGGTCCAGATCCAACTAATGAAAAACTGTTTTTT
>TRBV9|NA|TRBJ2-5|TRBD2
CASSVAGRPSETQYF
TGTGCCAGCAGTGTAGCGGGTCGGCCGTCAGAGACCCAGTACTTC
>TRBV7-9|NA|TRBJ2-1|NA
CASSLEQGRLNNEQFF
TGTGCCAGCAGCTTAGAACAGGGGAGGTTAAACAATGAGCAGTTCTTC
>TRBV2|NA|TRBJ2-7|TRBD1
CASSDKSDRAGYEQYF
TGTGCCAGCAGTGACAAGTCGGACAGGGCTGGTTACGAGCAGTACTTC
>TRBV28|NA|TRBJ2-7|TRBD1
CASSSQGPQAGYYEQYF
TGTGCCAGCAGTTCACAGGGGCCCCAGGCGGGCTACTACGAGCAGTACTTC
>TRBV10-3|NA|TRBJ1-4|TRBD1
CAISVTGGEKLFF
TGTGCCATCTCTGTGACAGGGGGCGAAAAACTGTTTTTT
>TRBV13|NA|TRBJ2-1|TRBD2
CASSPGLAGGLGTDEQFF
TGTGCCAGCAGCCCCGGACTAGCGGGGGGTCTGGGAACGGATGAGCAGTTCTTC
>TRBV2|NA|TRBJ2-2|TRBD1
CASSRGQGNAGELFF
TGTGCCAGCAGTCGGGGACAGGGGAACGCCGGGGAGCTGTTTTTT
>TRBV10-1|NA|TRBJ2-2|TRBD2
CASSDRGLAGADTGELFF
TGCGCCAGCAGTGACCGGGGACTAGCGGGAGCGGACACCGGGGAGCTGTTTTTT
>TRBV19|NA|TRBJ2-2|NA
CASSPTVGELFF
TGTGCCAGTAGCCCTACGGTCGGGGAGCTGTTTTTT
>TRBV5-1|NA|TRBJ2-5|NA
CASSAWDGGQETQYF
TGCGCCAGCAGCGCGTGGGACGGGGGCCAAGAGACCCAGTACTTC
>TRBV19|NA|TRBJ2-1|TRBD2
CASGGDPTSGTTSSYNEQFF
TGTGCCAGTGGGGGGGACCCGACTAGCGGTACAACTAGCTCCTACAATGAGCAGTTCTTC
>TRBV9|NA|TRBJ1-2|NA
CASSPVVVPGANYGYTF
TGTGCCAGCAGCCCCGTCGTGGTTCCTGGAGCTAACTATGGCTACACCTTC
>TRBV9|NA|TRBJ1-1|TRBD1
CASQGASTEAFF
TGTGCCAGTCAGGGGGCGTCTACTGAAGCTTTCTTT
>TRBV30|NA|TRBJ2-1|NA
CAWISGGSYNEQFF
TGTGCCTGGATCAGTGGGGGGTCCTACAATGAGCAGTTCTTC
>TRBV10-2|few|TRBJ1-1|NA
CASSDRQNTEAFF
TGCGCCAGCAGTGACAGGCAGAACACTGAAGCTTTCTTT
>TRBV30|NA|TRBJ2-3|TRBD1
CAWQGAARSDTQYF
TGTGCCTGGCAGGGGGCGGCGCGCTCAGATACGCAGTATTTT
>TRBV15|once|TRBJ1-1|NA
CATSRGHRTEAFF
TGTGCCACCAGCAGAGGACACCGGACTGAAGCTTTCTTT
>TRBV27|NA|TRBJ2-3|TRBD2
CASSPLRIAGPDTDTQYF
TGTGCCAGCAGTCCCCTTAGGATAGCGGGACCTGACACAGATACGCAGTATTTT
>TRBV28|NA|TRBJ1-1|TRBD1
CASRRDRGRRTEAFF
TGTGCCAGCAGAAGGGACAGGGGGCGCAGGACTGAAGCTTTCTTT
>TRBV27|NA|TRBJ2-7|NA
CASSLAPRSYEQYF
TGTGCCAGCAGTTTGGCACCCCGCTCCTACGAGCAGTACTTC
>TRBV7-2|NA|TRBJ2-7|TRBD2
CASSLVASGSYEQYF
TGTGCCAGCAGCTTAGTAGCTAGCGGGTCCTACGAGCAGTACTTC
>TRBV27|NA|TRBJ2-3|NA
CASGIRQEQYF
TGTGCCAGCGGTATTCGGCAGGAACAGTATTTT
>TRBV6-5|NA|TRBJ2-5|TRBD2
CASSRRTSGRETQYF
TGTGCCAGCAGCCGCCGGACTAGCGGGAGAGAGACCCAGTACTTC
>TRBV10-2|NA|TRBJ2-3|TRBD2
CASSEIGLDTDTQYF
TGCGCCAGCAGTGAGATCGGACTAGACACAGATACGCAGTATTTT
>TRBV9|once|TRBJ1-1|NA
CASSVEGGEAFF
TGTGCCAGCAGCGTAGAGGGAGGTGAAGCTTTCTTT
>TRBV7-7|once|TRBJ2-3|TRBD2
CASSPSGSGTDTQYF
TGTGCCAGCAGCCCTAGCGGGAGTGGGACAGATACGCAGTATTTT
>TRBV30|NA|TRBJ2-1|TRBD2
CAWAPSGTYNEQFF
TGTGCCTGGGCCCCTAGCGGGACTTACAATGAGCAGTTCTTC
>TRBV9|once|TRBJ2-2|NA
CASSVEPSATGELFF
TGTGCCAGCAGCGTCGAACCTAGCGCAACCGGGGAGCTGTTTTTT
>TRBV7-8|NA|TRBJ2-1|NA
CASSESTLYYNEQFF
TGTGCCAGCAGCGAATCTACGCTCTATTACAATGAGCAGTTCTTC